This entry features one TCR beta chain sequence. The data stem from a study of cytomegalovirus exposure and HLA in healthy donors. Trimming removed 1 base from V and 2 bases from J; junction bases left unmatched: 4. There are 15 residues in the CDR3. Germline V gene lookup returns CDR1 LGHNA and CDR2 YNFKEQ. Vbeta (60) and Jbeta (13) primers were used in the PCR. Libraries were prepared by immunoSEQ multiplex PCR; TCRdb keeps only in-frame clonotypes and omits some of them. The table lists 150,000 to 200,000 clones, roughly 73% of them singletons. The receptor's source is a middle-aged woman in good health and CMV-seropositive. The specimen was PBMCs. The V gene is TRBV4-2, the J gene TRBJ2-7; 8 bases are a match to TRBD2. The CDR3 is CASSQGRGLAYEQYF. DNA of the CDR3: TGTGCCAGCAGCCAAGGGCGGGGACTAGCCTACGAGCAGTACTTC.